This T cell receptor (beta chain) originates from a study of T cells in Graves' hyperthyroidism and ophthalmopathy. Amplification of TCR beta CDR3 regions was performed using RNA transcripts as template. First-round RT-PCR targeting the TCR CDR3 was performed with the HTBI primer set. TCRdb called the multiplex PCR reads again in MiXCR, with one record for every CDR3 protein. The sample comprises approximately 720,000 distinct CDR3 sequences, around 19% of which are singletons, and around 15% rests with the top ten. Worth noting for this clonotype: Its antigen is unknown.

Study observations and caveats: The authors' 13 V-J model separated ophthalmopathy from stable hyperthyroidism. Most thyroid clonotypes with frequency above 0.001 were detected in blood.

Aged 18 to 65, the patients had hyperthyroidism that was newly diagnosed and had lasted under 2 months. Patients were excluded for uncontrolled infection, other autoimmune disease, pregnancy or lactation. V was trimmed by 4 bases and J by 2 bases, leaving 9 bases between them. Germline CDR1 and CDR2: GTSNPN and SVGIG (reference sequence). CDR3 length equals 14 residues. Material for sequencing was blood. The TCR sequence derives from a woman aged 50 to 60 with Graves' hyperthyroidism that later progressed to Graves' ophthalmopathy. This sequence joins TRBV30 and TRBJ2-6; perhaps TRBD1 as D (5 bases). The CDR3 loop reads CAWTVGPGANVLTF. CDR3 in DNA: TGTGCCTGGACGGTGGGGCCTGGGGCCAACGTCCTGACTTTC.